This T cell receptor beta chain was profiled in a study of T-cell reconstitution after alpha-beta-depleted transplantation in children. The CDR3 sequence is 13 residues long. V lost 7 bases, J lost 11 bases, and 18 bases lay in between. Germline CDR1 LNHDA, CDR2 SQIVND (reference sequence). Unique molecular identifiers tagged the TCRbeta library. TCRdb fed the PCR reads into MiXCR, producing one record per CDR3 protein. The sample has more than 60,000 distinct CDR3 sequences; about 7% are singletons. This clonotype appeared a few times. This TCR was sampled from a human donor who donated a stem cell graft to a child with acute lymphoblastic leukemia. V is TRBV19 and J is TRBJ2-1; D possibly uses TRBD1 or TRBD2 (5 bases each). Specimen: PBMCs from the stem cell graft donor, collected from the stem cell graft. CDR3 loop: CASIGTVTMKQFF. The CDR3 region has the DNA TGTGCCAGTATAGGGACCGTTACAATGAAGCAGTTCTTC.